What follows describes a single T cell receptor beta chain. What it binds is not known. The protocol was immunoSEQ multiplex PCR, while the TCRdb copy is restricted to in-frame clones and leaves out a portion. The sample consists of tens of thousands of clones, roughly 84% of them appearing once. The sample originates from a study of T cells after posttransplantation cyclophosphamide. This CDR3 has 11 residues. The V and J ends lost 4 bases and 3 bases respectively, with 3 bases between them. Germline V gene sequence: CDR1 SEHNR, CDR2 FQNEAQ (reference sequence). Study-wide results and limits: Skin or GI-infiltrating T cells shared few TRB sequences with blood. Donor-recipient repertoire similarity was low at 1-2 months, rising over year one.

What was sequenced was PBMCs. This clonotype originated in a man younger than 45 with a blood cancer, CMV-positive, and with a related stem cell donor. The chain couples TRBV7-9 to TRBJ1-1; D gene unclear. CDR3 sequence: CASSSYTEAFF. The CDR3 DNA follows: TGTGCCAGCAGCTCGTACACTGAAGCTTTCTTT.